The source of this T cell receptor beta chain is a study of CD8 T cells in Susac syndrome. This clonotype occurred once. Random-hexamer reverse transcription was applied to roughly 0.5 to 1 ug RNA. A multiplex approach, immunoSEQ multiplex PCR, amplified TCR beta CDR3 across 54 Vbeta and 13 Jbeta. From the immunoSEQ multiplex PCR reads, TCRdb called clonotypes with MiXCR, one entry per CDR3 protein. Among around 280,000 distinct CDR3 sequences listed, around 92% were seen once. Germline loops: CDR1 SGDLS, CDR2 YYNGEE. This CDR3 comprises 13 residues. Between the trimmed V and J ends, which lost 2 bases and 4 bases, there was a span of 9 bases.

The sequence was collected from a human donor with multiple sclerosis. The V and J genes are TRBV9 and TRBJ1-1; no clear D. The sample was CD4+ T cells from PBMCs. CDR3 in DNA: TGTGCCAGCAGCGTGAGAGGCGGCACTGAAGCTTTCTTT. It encodes CASSVRGGTEAFF.